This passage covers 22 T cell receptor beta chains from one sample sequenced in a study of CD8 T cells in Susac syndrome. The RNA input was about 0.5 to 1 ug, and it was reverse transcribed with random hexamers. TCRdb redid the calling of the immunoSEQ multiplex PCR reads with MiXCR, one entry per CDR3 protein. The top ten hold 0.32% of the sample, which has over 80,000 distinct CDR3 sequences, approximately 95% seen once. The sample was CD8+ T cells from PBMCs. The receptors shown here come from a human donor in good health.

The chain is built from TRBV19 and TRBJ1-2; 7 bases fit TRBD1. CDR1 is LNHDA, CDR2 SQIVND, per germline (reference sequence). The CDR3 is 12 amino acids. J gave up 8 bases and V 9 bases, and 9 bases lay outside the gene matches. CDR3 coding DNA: TGTGCCAGCCGCACAGGGGCGAGAGGCTACACCTTC. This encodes CASRTGARGYTF.

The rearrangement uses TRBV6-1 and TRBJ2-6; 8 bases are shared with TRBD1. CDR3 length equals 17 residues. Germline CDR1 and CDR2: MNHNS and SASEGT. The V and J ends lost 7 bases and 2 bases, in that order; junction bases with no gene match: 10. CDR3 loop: CASIGGTGATGANVLTF. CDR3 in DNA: TGTGCCAGCATTGGGGGGACAGGAGCAACTGGGGCCAACGTCCTGACTTTC.

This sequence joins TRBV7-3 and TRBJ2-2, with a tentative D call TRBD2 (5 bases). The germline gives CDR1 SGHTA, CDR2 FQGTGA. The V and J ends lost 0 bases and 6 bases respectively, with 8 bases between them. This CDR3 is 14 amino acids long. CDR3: CASSLTFGAGELFF. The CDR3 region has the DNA TGTGCCAGCAGCTTAACATTCGGGGCCGGGGAGCTGTTTTTT.

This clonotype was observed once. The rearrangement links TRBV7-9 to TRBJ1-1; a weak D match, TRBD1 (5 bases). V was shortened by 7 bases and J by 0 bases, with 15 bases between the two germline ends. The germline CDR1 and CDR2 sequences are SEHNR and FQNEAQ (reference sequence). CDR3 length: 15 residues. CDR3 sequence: CASTNGGGMNTEAFF. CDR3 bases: TGTGCCAGCACCAACGGTGGGGGGATGAACACTGAAGCTTTCTTT.

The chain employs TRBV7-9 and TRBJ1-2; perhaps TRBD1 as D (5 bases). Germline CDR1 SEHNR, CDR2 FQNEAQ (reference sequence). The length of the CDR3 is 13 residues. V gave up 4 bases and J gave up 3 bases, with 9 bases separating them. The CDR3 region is CASSSRVDYGYTF. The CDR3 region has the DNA TGTGCCAGCAGCTCCAGGGTCGACTATGGCTACACCTTC.

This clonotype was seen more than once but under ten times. Here the CDR3 reads CASSGTGYEQYF. The CDR3 DNA follows: TGTGCCAGTTCCGGGACAGGATACGAGCAGTACTTC. The chain combines TRBV19 with TRBJ2-7; 8 bases map to TRBD1. CDR1 LNHDA and CDR2 SQIVND come from the germline V gene (reference sequence). The CDR3 extends over 12 amino acids. After removal of 8 bases from V and 4 bases from J, the junction contained 4 bases not matched to a gene. The whole variable domain, filled in from reference TRBV19 and TRBJ2-7, reads DGGITQSPKYLFRKEGQNVTLSCEQNLNHDAMYWYRQDPGQGLRLIYYSQIVNDFQKGDIAEGYSVSREKKESFPLTVTSAQKNPTAFYLCASSGTGYEQYFGPGTRLTVT.

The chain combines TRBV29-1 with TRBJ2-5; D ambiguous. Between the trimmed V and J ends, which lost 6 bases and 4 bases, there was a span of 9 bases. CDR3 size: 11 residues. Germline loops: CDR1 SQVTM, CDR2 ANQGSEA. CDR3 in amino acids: CSVEYGETQYF. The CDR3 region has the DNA TGCAGCGTGGAGTATGGAGAGACCCAGTACTTC.

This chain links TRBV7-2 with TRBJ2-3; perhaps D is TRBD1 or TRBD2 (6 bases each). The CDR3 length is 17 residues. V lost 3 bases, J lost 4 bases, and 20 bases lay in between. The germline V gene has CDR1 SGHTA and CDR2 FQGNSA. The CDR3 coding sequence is TGTGCCAGCAGCTTCACCTATCCGGGGGCGGCCTCAGATACGCAGTATTTT. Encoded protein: CASSFTYPGAASDTQYF.

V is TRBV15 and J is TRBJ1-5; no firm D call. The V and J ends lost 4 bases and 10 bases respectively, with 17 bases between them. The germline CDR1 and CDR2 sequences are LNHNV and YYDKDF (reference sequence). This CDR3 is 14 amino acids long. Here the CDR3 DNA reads TGTGCCACCAGCATGGACGGAGTGTTAATACCCCAGCATTTT. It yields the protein CATSMDGVLIPQHF.

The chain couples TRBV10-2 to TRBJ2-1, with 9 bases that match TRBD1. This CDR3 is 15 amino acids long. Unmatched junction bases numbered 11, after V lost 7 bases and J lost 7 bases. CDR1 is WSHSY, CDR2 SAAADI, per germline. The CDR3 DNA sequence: TGCGCCAGCACTCCGACAGGGGGGGCTCGGAATGAGCAGTTCTTC. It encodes CASTPTGGARNEQFF.

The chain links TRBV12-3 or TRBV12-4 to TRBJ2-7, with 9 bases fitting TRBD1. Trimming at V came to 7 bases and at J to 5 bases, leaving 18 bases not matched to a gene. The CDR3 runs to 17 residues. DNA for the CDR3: TGTGCCAGCACCCCGTCCCGGGACAGGGAGAGTAAGCACGAGCAGTACTTC. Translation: CASTPSRDRESKHEQYF.

The CDR3 spells CASSQDSLSGNTIYF. For the CDR3, the DNA is TGTGCCAGCAGCCAGGACAGTCTCTCTGGAAACACCATATATTTT. The chain carries TRBV13 and TRBJ1-3, with a weak D call TRBD1 (6 bases). V was clipped by 5 bases and J by 0 bases, with 11 bases between them. The germline CDR1 and CDR2 sequences are PRHDT and FYEKMQ (reference sequence). The CDR3 sequence is 15 residues long.

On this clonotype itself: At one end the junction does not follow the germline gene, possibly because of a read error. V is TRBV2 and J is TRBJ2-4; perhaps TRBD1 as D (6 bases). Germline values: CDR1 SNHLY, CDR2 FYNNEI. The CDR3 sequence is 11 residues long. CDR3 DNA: TGTGCCAGCAGCTTGGGGCCTGGGGGCCACTTC. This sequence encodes CASSLGPGGHF. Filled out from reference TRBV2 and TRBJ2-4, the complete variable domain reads EPEVTQTPSHQVTQMGQEVILRCVPISNHLYFYWYRQILGQKVEFLVSFYNNEISEKSEIFDDQFSVERPDGSNFTLKIRSTKLEDSAMYFCASSLGPGGHFGAGTRLSVL.

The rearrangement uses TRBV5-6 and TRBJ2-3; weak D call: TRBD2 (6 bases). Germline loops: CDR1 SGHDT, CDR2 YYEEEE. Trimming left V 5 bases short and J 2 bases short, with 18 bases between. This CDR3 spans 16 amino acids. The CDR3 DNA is TGTGCCAGCAGTCCCTTAAGGGACTCCTCCACAGATACGCAGTATTTT. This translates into CASSPLRDSSTDTQYF.

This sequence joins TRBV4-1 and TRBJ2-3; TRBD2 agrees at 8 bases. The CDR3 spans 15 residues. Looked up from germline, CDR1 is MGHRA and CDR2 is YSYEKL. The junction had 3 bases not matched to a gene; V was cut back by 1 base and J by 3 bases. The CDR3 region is CASSQVSGGTDTQYF. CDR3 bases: TGCGCCAGCAGCCAAGTAAGCGGGGGAACAGATACGCAGTATTTT.

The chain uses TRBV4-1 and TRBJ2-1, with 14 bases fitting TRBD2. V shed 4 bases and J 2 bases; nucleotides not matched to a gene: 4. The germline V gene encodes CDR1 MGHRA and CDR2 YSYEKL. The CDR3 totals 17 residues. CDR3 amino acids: CASSRGLAGGPYNEQFF. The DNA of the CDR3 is TGCGCCAGCAGCCGTGGACTAGCGGGGGGCCCCTACAATGAGCAGTTCTTC.

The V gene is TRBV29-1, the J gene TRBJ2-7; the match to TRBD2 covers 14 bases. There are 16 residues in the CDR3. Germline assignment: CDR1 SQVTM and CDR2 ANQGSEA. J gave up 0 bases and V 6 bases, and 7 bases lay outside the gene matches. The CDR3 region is CSVLGLAGGSSYEQYF. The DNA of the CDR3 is TGCAGCGTCCTCGGACTAGCGGGAGGTAGCTCCTACGAGCAGTACTTC.

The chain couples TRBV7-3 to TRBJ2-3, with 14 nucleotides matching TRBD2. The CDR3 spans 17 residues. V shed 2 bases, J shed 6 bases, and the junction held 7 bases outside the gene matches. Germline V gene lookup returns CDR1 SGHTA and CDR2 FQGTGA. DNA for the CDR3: TGTGCCAGCAGCTTAGAGGGACTAGCGGGGGACCAGGATACGCAGTATTTT. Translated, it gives CASSLEGLAGDQDTQYF.

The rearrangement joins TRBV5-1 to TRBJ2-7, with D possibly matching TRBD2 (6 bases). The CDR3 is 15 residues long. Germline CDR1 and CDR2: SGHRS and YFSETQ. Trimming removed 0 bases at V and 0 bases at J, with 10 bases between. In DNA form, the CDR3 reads TGCGCCAGCAGCTTGGTGGAGGGGTCCTCCTACGAGCAGTACTTC. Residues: CASSLVEGSSYEQYF.

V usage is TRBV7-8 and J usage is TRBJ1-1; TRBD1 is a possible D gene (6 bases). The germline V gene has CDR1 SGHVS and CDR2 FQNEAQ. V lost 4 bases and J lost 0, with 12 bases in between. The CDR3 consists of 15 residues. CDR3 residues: CASSSTGMLNTEAFF. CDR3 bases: TGTGCCAGCAGCTCTACAGGGATGTTGAACACTGAAGCTTTCTTT.

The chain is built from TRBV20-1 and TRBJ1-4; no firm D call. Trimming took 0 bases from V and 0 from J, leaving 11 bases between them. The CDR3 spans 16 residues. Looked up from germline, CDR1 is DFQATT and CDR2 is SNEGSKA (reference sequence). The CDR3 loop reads CSARDRALPTNEKLFF. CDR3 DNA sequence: TGCAGTGCTAGAGATAGGGCACTACCAACTAATGAAAAACTGTTTTTT.

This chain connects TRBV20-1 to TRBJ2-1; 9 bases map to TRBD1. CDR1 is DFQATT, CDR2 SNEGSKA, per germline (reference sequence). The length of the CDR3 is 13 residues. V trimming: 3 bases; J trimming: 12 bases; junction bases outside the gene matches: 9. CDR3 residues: CSARPTGQGSQFF. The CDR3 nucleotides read TGCAGTGCTAGGCCGACGGGACAGGGCTCGCAGTTCTTC.